The 20 T cell receptor beta chains listed next were all sequenced from one sample in a study of blood T cells in healthy people across ages. Primed by a sample-barcoded 5' primer and a J-beta primer mix, a second PCR proceeded for roughly 6 to 12 cycles. From the 5' RACE reads, TCRdb called clonotypes with MiXCR, one entry per CDR3 protein. Of roughly 720,000 distinct CDR3 sequences listed, 40% to 65% are singletons. Sequencing was done on a sample of blood. These receptors were obtained from a man older than 75 in good health.

This clonotype has only a few counts. The chain is built from TRBV7-2 and TRBJ2-7; D ambiguous. V lost 3 bases and J 3 bases, leaving 9 bases between the germline ends. This CDR3 is built from 13 residues. The germline CDR1 and CDR2 sequences are SGHTA and FQGNSA. As DNA, the CDR3 is TGTGCCAGCAGCTTGTGGGTCGACTACGAGCAGTACTTC. Amino acids: CASSLWVDYEQYF.

A few counts support this clonotype. The chain joins TRBV6-2 or TRBV6-3 to TRBJ2-7; 8 nucleotides match TRBD2. This CDR3 spans 16 amino acids. CDR1 MNHEY and CDR2 SVGEGT come from the germline V gene. Trimming at V came to 3 bases and at J to 3 bases, leaving 10 bases not matched to a gene. CDR3 amino acids: CASSYSLRLAGYEQYF. The CDR3, as DNA: TGTGCCAGCAGTTATAGTCTTCGGCTAGCGGGCTACGAGCAGTACTTC.

This rearrangement joins TRBV5-1 to TRBJ2-1; possible D gene TRBD2, 7 bases. V was shortened by 3 bases and J by 6 bases, with 13 bases between the two germline ends. This CDR3 region has 14 residues. Germline lookup yields CDR1 SGHRS and CDR2 YFSETQ. This CDR3 is CASSWGGSGNEQFF. In DNA form, the CDR3 reads TGCGCCAGCAGCTGGGGGGGCAGCGGCAATGAGCAGTTCTTC.

This chain joins TRBV7-2 and TRBJ2-1, with D perhaps matching TRBD1 or TRBD2 (6 bases each). Trimming took off 7 bases at V and 15 bases at J, with 25 bases between the two ends. This CDR3 has 14 residues. The germline V gene has CDR1 SGHTA and CDR2 FQGNSA. CDR3 coding DNA: TGTGCCAGCACACTTACCCCCCCGGGGGCTAGTTGGTTCTTC. This gives the protein CASTLTPPGASWFF.

With respect to this clonotype: At one of its ends the junction is not consistent with the germline gene, which may arise from a read error. The chain employs TRBV27 and TRBJ2-5, with D maybe TRBD2 (6 bases). CDR3 length: 13 amino acids. Germline V CDR1 and CDR2: MNHEY, SMNVEV (reference sequence). CDR3 nucleotide sequence: TGTGCCAGCAGTTTAAGGCGGGGAGAGACCCGGTACTTC. Translating gives CASSLRRGETRYF.

Only a few counts were recorded for this clonotype. V and J are TRBV3-1 and TRBJ1-2; D not resolved. CDR3 length: 16 amino acids. Germline V gene data show CDR1 as LGHDT and CDR2 as YNNKEL (reference sequence). V gave up 0 bases and J gave up 4 bases, with 15 bases separating them. CDR3 amino acids: CASSQDGRSHPYGYTF. CDR3 in DNA: TGTGCCAGCAGCCAAGATGGGAGGAGCCACCCCTATGGCTACACCTTC.

This clonotype has only a few counts. CDR3 residues: CASSSGLLRELFF. CDR3 DNA: TGCGCCAGCAGCTCGGGACTCTTAAGGGAGCTGTTTTTT. This chain connects TRBV5-1 to TRBJ2-2, with D tentatively TRBD2 (6 bases). The germline V gene has CDR1 SGHRS and CDR2 YFSETQ. Trimming cost V 3 bases and J 9 bases, with 12 bases left between them. CDR3 length: 13 amino acids.

This clonotype has a handful of counts. The DNA of the CDR3 is TGTGCCAGCCCCGAGACAGGGGGCCCTACAGATACGCAGTATTTT. This encodes CASPETGGPTDTQYF. The V gene is TRBV2, the J gene TRBJ2-3; 10 bases are shared with TRBD1. CDR1 SNHLY and CDR2 FYNNEI come from the germline V gene. This CDR3 contains 15 residues. V was clipped by 8 bases and J by 3 bases; unmatched bases: 8.

This chain connects TRBV12-3 or TRBV12-4 to TRBJ1-4; maybe TRBD1 (6 bases). V gave up 4 bases and J gave up 5 bases, with 14 bases separating them. The length of the CDR3 is 15 residues. The CDR3 region is CASSSRGPRNEKLFF. The CDR3 nucleotides are TGTGCCAGCAGTTCGCGGGGGCCCCGAAATGAAAAACTGTTTTTT.

J is TRBJ2-1 and V is TRBV10-2; 11 bases map to TRBD2. The germline V gene has CDR1 WSHSY and CDR2 SAAADI. This CDR3 is 19 amino acids long. J lost 0 bases, V lost 6 bases, and 13 bases had no gene match. The CDR3 DNA reads TGCGCCAGCAGCCCTACCCTAGCGGGAGGAACGATCTCCTACAATGAGCAGTTCTTC. It codes for CASSPTLAGGTISYNEQFF.

The V and J genes are TRBV21-1 and TRBJ1-2; TRBD1, the D gene given by the table, was not confirmed from the DNA. TRBV21-1 has pseudogene status. The CDR3 covers 15 residues. CDR3 protein: CASSSRDRTFYGYTF. The CDR3 region has the DNA TGTGCCAGCAGCAGTAGGGACAGAACCTTCTATGGCTACACCTTC.

This chain joins TRBV6-5 and TRBJ2-7, with 7 bases matching TRBD1. The J call is in doubt because the DNA end fits TRBJ2-5 better. This CDR3 spans 14 amino acids. Germline CDR1 reads MNHEY; CDR2 reads SVGAGI. This chain's CDR3 is CASSRSGGWETQYF. The CDR3 DNA follows: TGTGCCAGCAGTCGTTCAGGGGGTTGGGAGACCCAGTACTTC.

This rearrangement joins TRBV20-1 to TRBJ2-1; 7 nucleotides agree with TRBD1. The CDR3 covers 13 residues. The junction had 8 bases not matched to a gene; V was cut back by 6 bases and J by 6 bases. From germline, CDR1 is DFQATT and CDR2 SNEGSKA (reference sequence). The CDR3 DNA reads TGCAGTGCCTATACAACAGGGGCCAATGAGCAGTTCTTC. Protein: CSAYTTGANEQFF.

This chain uses TRBV11-2 with TRBJ2-5; 8 bases fit TRBD2. TRBJ2-7 matches the DNA end more closely, so the J call is doubtful. CDR1 and CDR2 from the germline V gene are SGHAT and FQNNGV. There are 14 residues in the CDR3. This CDR3 is CASKPSGGNYEQYF. The CDR3 DNA follows: TGTGCCAGTAAACCCAGCGGGGGAAACTACGAGCAGTACTTC.

About this clonotype itself: The junction differs from germline at one of its ends, possibly a read error. CDR3 in amino acids: CSGGLAVGILYNEQFF. In DNA, the CDR3 is TGCAGCGGGGGACTAGCGGTAGGGATACTCTACAACGAGCAGTTCTTC. The gene calls are TRBV29-1 and TRBJ2-7, with 11 bases aligning to TRBD2. The J call may be mistaken, given a closer DNA end match to TRBJ2-1. The CDR3 totals 16 residues. Per the germline V gene, CDR1 is SQVTM and CDR2 is ANQGSEA.

This clonotype appeared a few times. This chain connects TRBV7-9 to TRBJ2-7; no reliable D call. There are 14 residues in the CDR3. V was pared by 5 bases and J by 6 bases, with 17 bases between. Looked up from germline, CDR1 is SEHNR and CDR2 is FQNEAQ (reference sequence). The CDR3: CASSPPIVIGEQYF. Here the CDR3 DNA reads TGTGCCAGCAGCCCACCTATAGTAATTGGCGAGCAGTACTTC.

There are a few counts of this clonotype. The rearrangement links TRBV5-6 to TRBJ1-1; 7 positions agree with TRBD1. Trimming at V came to 1 base and at J to 4 bases, leaving 7 bases not matched to a gene. This CDR3 region has 15 residues. Per the germline V gene, CDR1 is SGHDT and CDR2 is YYEEEE. The CDR3 nucleotides are TGTGCCAGCAGCTTGAGACAGGGATTGATCACTGAAGCTTTCTTT. Translating it yields CASSLRQGLITEAFF.

The chain employs TRBV20-1 and TRBJ1-1; D is perhaps TRBD1 (6 bases). Trimming cost V 0 bases and J 3 bases, with 11 bases left between them. The CDR3 spans 14 residues. CDR1 and CDR2 from the germline V gene are DFQATT and SNEGSKA (reference sequence). DNA for the CDR3: TGCAGTGCTAGAGAAATACAGGGCTACACTGAAGCTTTCTTT. Amino acids: CSAREIQGYTEAFF.

This chain joins TRBV5-1 and TRBJ2-5, with TRBD2 identical over 13 bases. V lost 4 bases, J lost 5 bases, and 5 bases stayed unmatched. CDR1 and CDR2 (germline): SGHRS, YFSETQ. The CDR3 runs to 15 residues. CDR3 sequence: CASSPTSGRFETQYF. The CDR3 DNA is TGCGCCAGCAGCCCGACTAGCGGGAGGTTCGAGACCCAGTACTTC.

The chain couples TRBV6-7 to TRBJ2-7; 9 nucleotides line up with TRBD2. TRBV6-7 is identified as an open reading frame with a role that is uncertain. V shed 6 bases and J 1 base; nucleotides not matched to a gene: 7. This CDR3 is built from 15 residues. The CDR3: CASSAGLARSYEQYF. The CDR3 DNA reads TGTGCCAGCAGCGCTGGACTAGCGAGATCCTACGAGCAGTACTTC.